Listed below are T cell receptor beta chains from one sample, sequenced in a study of blood T cells in healthy people across ages. TCRdb reprocessed the 5' RACE reads via MiXCR and lists one record per CDR3 protein. In the table there are 1.2 million to 1.5 million distinct CDR3 sequences, around 39% of which are singletons. The sequenced sample was blood. These TCRs come from a woman aged 18-29 years in good health. The CDR3 runs from the conserved cysteine through the conserved F or W. Fields, in order: D gene, J gene, V gene, clone size, CDR3 protein, CDR3 DNA. A D gene is named only where the DNA matches it firmly. For some rows the clone size is stated as once, few or many, or as a class when expanded; others skip it.

NA	TRBJ2-7	TRBV21-1	NA	CASSSGGEVYF	TGTGCCAGCAGCAGCGGCGGAGAAGTGTACTTC
NA	TRBJ2-7	TRBV19	few	CASSIGTNEQYF	TGTGCCAGTAGTATAGGGACTAACGAGCAGTACTTC
NA	TRBJ1-2	TRBV10-2	NA	CASSGGTATSNYGYTF	TGCGCCAGCAGTGGGGGGACGGCGACTTCTAACTATGGCTACACCTTC
NA	TRBJ1-2	TRBV10-3	NA	CAISVQSAGGYTF	TGTGCCATCAGTGTCCAGAGCGCGGGTGGCTACACCTTC
NA	TRBJ1-6	TRBV28	NA	CASSLPRRRGLTPLHF	TGTGCCAGCAGTTTACCCAGGCGAAGAGGGTTAACACCCCTCCACTTT
NA	TRBJ1-1	TRBV4-1	few	CASSGPGSDPEAFF	TGCGCCAGCAGCGGCCCCGGTTCAGACCCTGAAGCTTTCTTT
NA	TRBJ1-2	TRBV7-9	once	CASSLGPQGKDGCTF	TGTGCCAGCAGCTTAGGCCCCCAGGGAAAGGATGGCTGCACCTTC
NA	TRBJ2-1	TRBV10-3	few	CAIRLDSGGAWEQFF	TGTGCCATCAGATTGGACAGCGGCGGGGCGTGGGAGCAGTTCTTC
NA	TRBJ1-2	TRBV28	NA	CASSFKEFGYTF	TGTGCCAGCAGTTTTAAGGAATTCGGCTACACCTTC
TRBD2	TRBJ2-1	TRBV6-1	few	CASSEDSFWGAGGNEQFF	TGTGCCAGCAGTGAAGATTCTTTTTGGGGAGCGGGGGGGAATGAGCAGTTCTTC
NA	TRBJ1-2	TRBV20-1	NA	CSARGRQFNYGYTF	TGCAGTGCTAGAGGTCGACAGTTTAACTATGGCTACACCTTC
NA	TRBJ1-1	TRBV29-1	once	CSVVPRDWATEAFF	TGCAGCGTTGTGCCCAGGGACTGGGCCACTGAAGCTTTCTTT
TRBD1	TRBJ1-2	TRBV4-2	NA	CASSQRLGQGYGYTF	TGTGCCAGCAGCCAACGATTGGGACAGGGGTATGGCTACACCTTC
NA	TRBJ1-4	TRBV7-2	NA	CASSPRDLRPEKLFF	TGTGCCAGCAGCCCCCGGGACCTCCGGCCTGAAAAACTGTTTTTT
NA	TRBJ2-3	TRBV6-2/TRBV6-3	few	CASTQRIQSWVADTQYF	TGTGCCAGCACCCAAAGAATCCAATCTTGGGTAGCAGATACGCAGTATTTT
TRBD2	TRBJ2-5	TRBV29-1	few	CSVCPQRGERGETQYF	TGCAGCGTGTGCCCTCAGCGGGGGGAAAGGGGGGAGACCCAGTACTTC
TRBD2	TRBJ2-1	TRBV7-9	few	CASSPTTSAIKKGPYNEQFF	TGTGCCAGCAGCCCCACCACTAGCGCAATAAAAAAAGGGCCCTACAATGAGCAGTTCTTC
TRBD2	TRBJ2-7	TRBV5-1	NA	CASSLIAGSSYNEQYF	TGCGCCAGCAGCTTGATAGCGGGCAGCTCCTACAATGAGCAGTACTTC
NA	TRBJ2-7	TRBV7-9	NA	CASSSEDRFSTYEQYF	TGTGCCAGCAGCTCCGAAGACAGGTTCTCTACTTACGAGCAGTACTTC
NA	TRBJ1-6	TRBV6-5	few	CASSPGGAGQSPLHF	TGTGCCAGCAGTCCCGGTGGAGCCGGCCAGTCACCCCTCCACTTT
NA	TRBJ2-3	TRBV5-1	few	CASSRRDGTDTQYF	TGCGCCAGCAGCCGCAGGGATGGTACAGATACGCAGTATTTT
TRBD1	TRBJ1-2	TRBV20-1	few	CSARGQGVHGYTF	TGCAGTGCTAGGGGACAGGGGGTCCATGGCTACACCTTC
TRBD1	TRBJ2-5	TRBV28	NA	CASSPGTGGFSTQYF	TGTGCCAGCAGTCCCGGGACAGGGGGCTTTTCGACCCAGTACTTC
NA	TRBJ2-1	TRBV20-1	few	CSARDQGRIYNEQFF	TGCAGTGCTAGAGATCAGGGGCGGATTTACAATGAGCAGTTCTTC
TRBD1	TRBJ2-7	TRBV7-9	few	CASSLGGAPYEQYF	TGTGCCAGCAGTCTAGGGGGCGCCCCCTACGAGCAGTACTTC
NA	TRBJ2-5	TRBV20-1	NA	CSASVIGDYQETQYF	TGCAGTGCTAGTGTAATCGGGGACTACCAAGAGACCCAGTACTTC